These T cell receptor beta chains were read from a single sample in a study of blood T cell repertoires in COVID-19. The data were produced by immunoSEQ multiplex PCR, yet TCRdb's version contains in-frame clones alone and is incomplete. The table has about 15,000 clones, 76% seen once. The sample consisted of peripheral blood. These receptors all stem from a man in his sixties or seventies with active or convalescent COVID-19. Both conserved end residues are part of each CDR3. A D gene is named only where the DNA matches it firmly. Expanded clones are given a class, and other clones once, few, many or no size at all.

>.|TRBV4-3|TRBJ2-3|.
TGCGCCAGCAGCCAAGGCCTAGGAGGGGGCACAGATACGCAGTATTTT
CASSQGLGGGTDTQYF
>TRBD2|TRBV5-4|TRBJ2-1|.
TGTGCCAGCAGCGGGGGCAGCGCGGGAGGCTACAATGAGCAGTTCTTC
CASSGGSAGGYNEQFF
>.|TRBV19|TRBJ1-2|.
TGTGCCAGTAGTCCCTTCGACGGGATCCTCTATGGCTACACCTTC
CASSPFDGILYGYTF
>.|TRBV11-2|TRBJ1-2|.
TGTGCCAGCAGCTCTCCCCCGACAAGAGGCTACACCTTC
CASSSPPTRGYTF
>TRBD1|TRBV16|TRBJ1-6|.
TGTGCCAGCAGCCCCGGACAGGGACCTTCACCCCTCCACTTT
CASSPGQGPSPLHF
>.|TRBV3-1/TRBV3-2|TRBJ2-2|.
TGTGCCAGCAGCCAAGAAGGGGGGGGCGGGGAGCTGTTTTTT
CASSQEGGGGELFF
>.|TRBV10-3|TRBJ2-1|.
TGTGCCATCACCGACAGTAACAATGAGCAGTTCTTC
CAITDSNNEQFF
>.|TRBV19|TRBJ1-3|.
TGTGCCAGTAGTGGCGGGAGCTCTGGAAACACCATATATTTT
CASSGGSSGNTIYF
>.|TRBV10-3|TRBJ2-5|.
TGTGCCATCAGTGAAAGAGGCGGCCAAGAGACCCAGTACTTC
CAISERGGQETQYF
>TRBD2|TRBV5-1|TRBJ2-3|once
TGCGCCAGCAGCTTGGAGTCTAGCGGTACAGATACGCAGTATTTT
CASSLESSGTDTQYF
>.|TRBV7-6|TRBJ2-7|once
TGTGCCAGCAGCTCATCATTGGCAGGGACTCCCTACGAGCAGTACTTC
CASSSSLAGTPYEQYF
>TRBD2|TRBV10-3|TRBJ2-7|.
TGTGCCATCAGCCCGACTAGCGGGGCTTCCGAGCAGTACTTC
CAISPTSGASEQYF
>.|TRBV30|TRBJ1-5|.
TGTGCCTGGAGTGTCGGGGGAAGGCAGCCCCAGCATTTT
CAWSVGGRQPQHF
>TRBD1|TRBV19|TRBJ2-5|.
TGTGCCAGCGGAGGAGAGGGGGCCGGGGAGACCCAGTACTTC
CASGGEGAGETQYF
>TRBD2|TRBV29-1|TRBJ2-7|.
TGCAGCGTTGGTGGGGGACTAGCGGGGATACCCTCCTACGAGCAGTACTTC
CSVGGGLAGIPSYEQYF
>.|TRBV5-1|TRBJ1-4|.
TGCGCCAGCAGCCTCCGTTGGGGGCTGGAAAAACTGTTTTTT
CASSLRWGLEKLFF